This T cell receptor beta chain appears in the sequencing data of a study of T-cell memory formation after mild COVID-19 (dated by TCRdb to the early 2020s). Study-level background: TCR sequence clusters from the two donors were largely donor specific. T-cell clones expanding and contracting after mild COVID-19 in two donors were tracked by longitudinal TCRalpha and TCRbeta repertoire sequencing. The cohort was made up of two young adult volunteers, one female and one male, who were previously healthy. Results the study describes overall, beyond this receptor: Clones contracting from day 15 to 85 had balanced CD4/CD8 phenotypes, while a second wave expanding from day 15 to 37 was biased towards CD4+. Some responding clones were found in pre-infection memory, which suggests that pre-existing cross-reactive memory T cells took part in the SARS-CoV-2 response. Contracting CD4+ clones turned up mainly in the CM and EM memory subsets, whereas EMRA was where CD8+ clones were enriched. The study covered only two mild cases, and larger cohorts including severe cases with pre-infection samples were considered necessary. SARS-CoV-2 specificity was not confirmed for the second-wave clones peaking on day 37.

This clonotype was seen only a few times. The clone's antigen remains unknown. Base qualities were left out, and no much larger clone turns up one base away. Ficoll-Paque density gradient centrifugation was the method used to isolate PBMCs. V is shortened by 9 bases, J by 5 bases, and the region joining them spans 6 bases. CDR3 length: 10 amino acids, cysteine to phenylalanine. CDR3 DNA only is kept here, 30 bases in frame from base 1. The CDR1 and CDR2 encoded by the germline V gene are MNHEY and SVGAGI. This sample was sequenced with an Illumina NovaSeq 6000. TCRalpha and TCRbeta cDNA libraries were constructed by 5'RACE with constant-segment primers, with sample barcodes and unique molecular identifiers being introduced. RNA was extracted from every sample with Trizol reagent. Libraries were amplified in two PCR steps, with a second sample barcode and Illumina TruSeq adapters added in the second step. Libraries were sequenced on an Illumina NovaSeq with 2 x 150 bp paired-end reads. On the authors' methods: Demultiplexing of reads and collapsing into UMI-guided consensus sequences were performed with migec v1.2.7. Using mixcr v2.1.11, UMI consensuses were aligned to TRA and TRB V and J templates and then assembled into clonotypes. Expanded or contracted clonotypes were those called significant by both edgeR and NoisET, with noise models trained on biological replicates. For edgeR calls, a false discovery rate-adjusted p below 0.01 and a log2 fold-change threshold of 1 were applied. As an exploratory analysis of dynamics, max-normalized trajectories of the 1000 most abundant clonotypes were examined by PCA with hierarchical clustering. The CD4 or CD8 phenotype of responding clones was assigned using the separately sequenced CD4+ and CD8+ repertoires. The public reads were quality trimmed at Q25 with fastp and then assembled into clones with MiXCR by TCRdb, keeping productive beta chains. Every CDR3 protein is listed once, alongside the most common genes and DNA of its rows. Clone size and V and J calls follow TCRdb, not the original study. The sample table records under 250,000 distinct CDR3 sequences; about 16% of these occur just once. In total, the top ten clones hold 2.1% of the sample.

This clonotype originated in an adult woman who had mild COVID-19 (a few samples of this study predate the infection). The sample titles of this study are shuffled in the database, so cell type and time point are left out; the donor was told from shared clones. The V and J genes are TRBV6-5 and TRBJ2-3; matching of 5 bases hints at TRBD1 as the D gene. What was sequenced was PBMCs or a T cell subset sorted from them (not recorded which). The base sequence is TGTGCCAGTAGGGGAGATACGCAGTATTTT. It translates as CASRGDTQYF.